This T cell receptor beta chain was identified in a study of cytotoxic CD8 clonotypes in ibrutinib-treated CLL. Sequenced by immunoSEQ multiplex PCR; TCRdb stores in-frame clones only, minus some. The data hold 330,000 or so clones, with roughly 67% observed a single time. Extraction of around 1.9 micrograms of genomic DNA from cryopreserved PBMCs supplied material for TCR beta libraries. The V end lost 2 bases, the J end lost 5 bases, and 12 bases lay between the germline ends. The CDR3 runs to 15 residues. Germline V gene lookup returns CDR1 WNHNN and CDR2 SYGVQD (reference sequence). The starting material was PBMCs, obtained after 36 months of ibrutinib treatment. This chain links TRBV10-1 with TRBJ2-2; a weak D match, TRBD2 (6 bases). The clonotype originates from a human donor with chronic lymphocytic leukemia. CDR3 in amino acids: CASSEAGKATGELFF. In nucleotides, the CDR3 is TGCGCCAGCAGTGAGGCGGGAAAAGCGACCGGGGAGCTGTTTTTT.